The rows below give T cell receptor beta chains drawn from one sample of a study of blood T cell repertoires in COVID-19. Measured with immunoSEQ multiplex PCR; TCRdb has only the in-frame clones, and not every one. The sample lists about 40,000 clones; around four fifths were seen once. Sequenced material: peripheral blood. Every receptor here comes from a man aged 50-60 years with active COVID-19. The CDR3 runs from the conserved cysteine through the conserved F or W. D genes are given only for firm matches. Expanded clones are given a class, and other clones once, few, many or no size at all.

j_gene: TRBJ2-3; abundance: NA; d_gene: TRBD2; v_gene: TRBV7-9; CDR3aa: CASSTEPGLAGATDTQYF; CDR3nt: TGTGCCAGCAGCACCGAACCGGGACTAGCGGGGGCCACAGATACGCAGTATTTT
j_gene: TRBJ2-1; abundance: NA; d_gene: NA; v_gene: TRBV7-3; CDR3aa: CASSLNPGSFNEQFF; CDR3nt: TGTGCCAGCAGCTTGAATCCGGGTTCTTTCAATGAGCAGTTCTTC
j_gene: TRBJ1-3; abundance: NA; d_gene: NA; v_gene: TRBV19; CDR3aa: CASRNGEGSGNTIYF; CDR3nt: TGTGCCAGTAGAAACGGGGAGGGCTCTGGAAACACCATATATTTT
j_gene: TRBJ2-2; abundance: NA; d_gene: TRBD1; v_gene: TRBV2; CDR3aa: CASSDYRGYGELFF; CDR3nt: TGTGCCAGCAGTGATTACAGGGGGTACGGGGAGCTGTTTTTT
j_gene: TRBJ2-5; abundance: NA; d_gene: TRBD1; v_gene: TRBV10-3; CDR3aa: CAISSGGDETQYF; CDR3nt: TGTGCCATCAGTTCAGGGGGCGATGAGACCCAGTACTTC
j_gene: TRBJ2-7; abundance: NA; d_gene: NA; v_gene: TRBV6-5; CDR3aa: CASSPGQPYEQYF; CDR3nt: TGTGCCAGCAGTCCGGGACAACCTTACGAGCAGTACTTC
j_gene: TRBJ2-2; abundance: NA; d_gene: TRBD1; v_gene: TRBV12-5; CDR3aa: CASGLARDRVTGELFF; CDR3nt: TGTGCTAGTGGTTTGGCCCGGGACAGGGTCACCGGGGAGCTGTTTTTT
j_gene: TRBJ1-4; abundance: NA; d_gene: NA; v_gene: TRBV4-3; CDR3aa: CASSQVPEEGEKLFF; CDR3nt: TGCGCCAGCAGCCAAGTTCCCGAGGAGGGTGAAAAACTGTTTTTT
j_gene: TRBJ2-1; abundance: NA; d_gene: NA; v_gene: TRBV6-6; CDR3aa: CASTGSANYEQFF; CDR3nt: TGTGCCAGCACGGGTAGTGCTAACTATGAGCAGTTCTTC
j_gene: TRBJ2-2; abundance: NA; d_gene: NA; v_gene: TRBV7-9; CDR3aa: CASSFQLTTSNTGELFF; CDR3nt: TGTGCCAGCAGCTTTCAGTTGACAACTTCGAACACCGGGGAGCTGTTTTTT
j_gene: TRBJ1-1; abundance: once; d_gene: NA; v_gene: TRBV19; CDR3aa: CASSRTANTEAFF; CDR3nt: TGTGCCAGTAGTAGGACAGCGAACACTGAAGCTTTCTTT
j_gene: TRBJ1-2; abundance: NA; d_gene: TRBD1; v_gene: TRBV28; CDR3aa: CASSFRDRGVWTTGYGYTF; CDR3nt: TGTGCCAGCAGTTTTAGGGACAGAGGGGTCTGGACTACTGGCTATGGCTACACCTTC
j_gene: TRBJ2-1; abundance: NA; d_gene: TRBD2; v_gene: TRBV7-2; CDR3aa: CASSLAGVAYNEQFF; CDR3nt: TGTGCCAGCAGTCTAGCGGGAGTAGCGTACAATGAGCAGTTCTTC
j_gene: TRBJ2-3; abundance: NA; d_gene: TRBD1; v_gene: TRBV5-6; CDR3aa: CASSLWTGADTQYF; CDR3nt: TGTGCCAGCAGCCTTTGGACAGGGGCAGATACGCAGTATTTT
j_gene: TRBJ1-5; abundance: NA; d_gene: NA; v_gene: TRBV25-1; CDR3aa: CASSSGFGQPQHF; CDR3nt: TGTGCCAGCAGTTCAGGGTTCGGTCAGCCCCAGCATTTT
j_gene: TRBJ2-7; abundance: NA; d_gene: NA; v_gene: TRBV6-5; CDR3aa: CASSYSSSASGEQYF; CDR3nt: TGTGCCAGCAGTTACTCCTCCAGCGCTAGTGGGGAGCAGTACTTC
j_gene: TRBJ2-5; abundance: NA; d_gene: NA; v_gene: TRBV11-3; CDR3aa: CASSLATGVETQYF; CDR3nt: TGTGCCAGCAGCTTAGCTACGGGGGTAGAGACCCAGTACTTC
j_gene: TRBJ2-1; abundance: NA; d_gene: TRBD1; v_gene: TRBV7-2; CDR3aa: CASRGQGRNEQFF; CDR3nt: TGTGCCAGCAGAGGACAGGGGAGGAATGAGCAGTTCTTC
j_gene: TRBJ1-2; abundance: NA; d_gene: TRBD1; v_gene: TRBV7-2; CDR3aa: CASRRGQLYGYTF; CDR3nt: TGTGCCAGCAGACGGGGACAGCTCTATGGCTACACCTTC
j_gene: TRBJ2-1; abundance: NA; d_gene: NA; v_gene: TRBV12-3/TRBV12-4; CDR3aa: CASSRHNEQFF; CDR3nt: TGTGCCAGCAGTCGTCACAATGAGCAGTTCTTC
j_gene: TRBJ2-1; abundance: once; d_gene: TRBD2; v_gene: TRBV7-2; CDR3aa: CASSLEGGPRNEQFF; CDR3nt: TGTGCCAGCAGCTTAGAGGGAGGGCCTAGAAATGAGCAGTTCTTC
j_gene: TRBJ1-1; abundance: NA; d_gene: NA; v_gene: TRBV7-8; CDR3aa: CASSLGAHSQGTEAFF; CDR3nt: TGTGCCAGCAGCTTAGGCGCCCACTCACAGGGCACTGAAGCTTTCTTT